Listed below are T cell receptor beta chains from one sample, sequenced in a study of neurological immune-mediated disorders. TCRdb reanalysed the 5' RACE reads using MiXCR and keeps one entry per CDR3 protein. The top ten hold roughly 5% of the sample, which has 60,000 to 70,000 distinct CDR3 sequences, 5.2% seen once. The sequenced sample consisted of PBMCs. The receptors were sampled from a human donor with multiple sclerosis. The donor label of this sample is uncertain. Both conserved end residues are part of each CDR3. D genes are given only for firm matches. Clone size is stated in some rows and not others, as once, few, many or a class when expanded.

cdr3_nt cdr3_aa d_call j_call clone_size v_call
TGTGCCAGCAGCAACAGGGGGCGGGGTGAGACCCAGTACTTC CASSNRGRGETQYF TRBD1 TRBJ2-5 many TRBV12-3/TRBV12-4
TGCAGTGCTAGGATTCGAGACAGGGCGAGCAATCAGCCCCAGCATTTT CSARIRDRASNQPQHF TRBD1 TRBJ1-5 many TRBV20-1
TGCAGCGTTCGGGGGTACACTGAAGCTTTCTTT CSVRGYTEAFF . TRBJ1-1 many TRBV29-1
TGCGCCAGTCGAGCAGGGGCATCGAACACCGGGGAGCTGTTTTTT CASRAGASNTGELFF . TRBJ2-2 many TRBV5-1
TGTGCCAGCTCACCACGGAACTACGAGCAGTACTTC CASSPRNYEQYF . TRBJ2-7 many TRBV18
TGTGCCAGCAGTTATGGGACCAATTCCTACAATGAGCAGTTCTTC CASSYGTNSYNEQFF . TRBJ2-1 few TRBV7-6
TGTGCCACCATCAGGGGAAGTGGCGCCTACGAGCAGTACTTC CATIRGSGAYEQYF . TRBJ2-7 many TRBV6-6
TGCAGTGCTAGAAGGACAGGGGACGAGCAGTACTTC CSARRTGDEQYF TRBD1 TRBJ2-7 many TRBV20-1
TGCAGTGCTAGGTCGGGGATCGAGGGTACTGAAGCTTTCTTT CSARSGIEGTEAFF . TRBJ1-1 many TRBV20-1
TGCGCCAGCAGCTTGGACACTGCCAGAGCGAAGCCCCTCCACTTT CASSLDTARAKPLHF . TRBJ1-6 many TRBV5-1
TGTGCCAGCAGCTTAGATCAGCTGGGGGAGCTGTTTTTT CASSLDQLGELFF . TRBJ2-2 many TRBV7-9
TGTGCCAGCAGCCCCGGACTGGGGATGGGCACTGAAGCTTTCTTT CASSPGLGMGTEAFF . TRBJ1-1 . TRBV3-1
TGCAGTGCTAGAGAGGGGAAGAACACTGAAGCTTTCTTT CSAREGKNTEAFF . TRBJ1-1 . TRBV20-1
TGCAGTGCGAGGGACTTGGGAACTGAAGCTTTCTTT CSARDLGTEAFF . TRBJ1-1 many TRBV20-1
TGTGCCAGCAGCGGGGGCTTAGGGGCGAGGACCGGGGAGCTGTTTTTT CASSGGLGARTGELFF . TRBJ2-2 . TRBV11-2